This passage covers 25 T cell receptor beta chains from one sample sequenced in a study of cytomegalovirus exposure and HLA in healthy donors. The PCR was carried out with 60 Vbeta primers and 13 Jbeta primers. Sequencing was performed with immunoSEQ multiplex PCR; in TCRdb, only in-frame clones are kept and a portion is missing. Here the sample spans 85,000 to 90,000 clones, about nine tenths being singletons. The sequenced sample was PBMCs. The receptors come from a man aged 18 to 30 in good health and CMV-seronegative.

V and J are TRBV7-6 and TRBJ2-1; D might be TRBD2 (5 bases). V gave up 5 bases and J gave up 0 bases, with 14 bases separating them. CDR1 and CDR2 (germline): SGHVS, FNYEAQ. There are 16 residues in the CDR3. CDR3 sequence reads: CASSPQPGYSYNEQFF. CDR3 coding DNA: TGTGCCAGCAGCCCACAACCGGGATACTCCTACAATGAGCAGTTCTTC.

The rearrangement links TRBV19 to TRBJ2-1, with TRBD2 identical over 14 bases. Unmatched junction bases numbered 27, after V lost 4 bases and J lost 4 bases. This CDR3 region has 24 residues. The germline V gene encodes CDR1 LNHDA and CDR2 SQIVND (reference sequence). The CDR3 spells CASSTFTGTSGSLALRGAYNEQFF. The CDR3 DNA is TGTGCCAGTAGTACTTTCACCGGGACTAGCGGGAGTCTGGCTCTACGCGGGGCTTACAATGAGCAGTTCTTC.

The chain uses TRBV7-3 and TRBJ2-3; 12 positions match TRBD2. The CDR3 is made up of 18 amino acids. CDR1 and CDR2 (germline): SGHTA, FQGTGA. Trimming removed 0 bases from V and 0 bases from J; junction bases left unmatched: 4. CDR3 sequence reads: CASSLTAGLAGSTDTQYF. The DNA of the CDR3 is TGTGCCAGCAGCTTAACCGCGGGACTAGCGGGTAGCACAGATACGCAGTATTTT.

The CDR3 bases are TGCGCCAGCAGCCAACCGGGGAACGTGGGCGACGAGCAGTACTTC. Translation: CASSQPGNVGDEQYF. This sequence joins TRBV4-1 and TRBJ2-7; TRBD2 might be the D (5 bases). V was trimmed by 2 bases and J by 5 bases, leaving 16 bases between them. Germline V gene sequence: CDR1 MGHRA, CDR2 YSYEKL. The CDR3 sequence is 15 residues long.

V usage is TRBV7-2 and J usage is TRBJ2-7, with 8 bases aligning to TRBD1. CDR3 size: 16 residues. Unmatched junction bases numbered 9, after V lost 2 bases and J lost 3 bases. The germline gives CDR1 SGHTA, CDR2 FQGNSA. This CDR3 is CASSLSSGTGFYEQYF. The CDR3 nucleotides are TGTGCCAGCAGCTTAAGCTCCGGGACAGGCTTCTACGAGCAGTACTTC.

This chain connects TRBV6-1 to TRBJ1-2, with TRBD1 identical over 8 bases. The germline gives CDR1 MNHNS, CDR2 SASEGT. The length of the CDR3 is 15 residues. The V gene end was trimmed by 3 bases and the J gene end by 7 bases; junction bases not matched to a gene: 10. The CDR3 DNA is TGTGCCAGCAGTGACCCCTCCAGGGGGCGAGGTGGCTACACCTTC. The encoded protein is CASSDPSRGRGGYTF.

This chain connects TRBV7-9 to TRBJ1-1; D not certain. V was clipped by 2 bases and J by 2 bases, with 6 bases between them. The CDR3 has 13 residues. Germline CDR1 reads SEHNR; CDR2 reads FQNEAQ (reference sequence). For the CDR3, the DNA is TGTGCCAGCAGCTTATTAGATAACACTGAAGCTTTCTTT. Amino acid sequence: CASSLLDNTEAFF.

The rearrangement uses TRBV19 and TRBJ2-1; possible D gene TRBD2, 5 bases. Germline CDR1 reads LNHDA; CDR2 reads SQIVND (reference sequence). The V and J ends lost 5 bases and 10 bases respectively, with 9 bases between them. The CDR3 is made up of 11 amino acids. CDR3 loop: CASSGRAEQFF. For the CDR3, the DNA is TGTGCCAGTAGTGGGCGGGCGGAGCAGTTCTTC.

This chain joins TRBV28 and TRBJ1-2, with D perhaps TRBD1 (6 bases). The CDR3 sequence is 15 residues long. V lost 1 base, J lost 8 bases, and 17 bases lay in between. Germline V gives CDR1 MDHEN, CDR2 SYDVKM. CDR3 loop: CASSLYEQGPDGYTF. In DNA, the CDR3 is TGTGCCAGCAGTTTATATGAACAGGGACCTGACGGCTACACCTTC.

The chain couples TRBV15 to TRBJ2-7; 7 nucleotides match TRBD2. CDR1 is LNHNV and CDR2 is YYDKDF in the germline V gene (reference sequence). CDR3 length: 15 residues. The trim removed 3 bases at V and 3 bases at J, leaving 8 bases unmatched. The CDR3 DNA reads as TGTGCCACCAGCAGGGACCACGGGGGGAGCTACGAGCAGTACTTC. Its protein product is CATSRDHGGSYEQYF.

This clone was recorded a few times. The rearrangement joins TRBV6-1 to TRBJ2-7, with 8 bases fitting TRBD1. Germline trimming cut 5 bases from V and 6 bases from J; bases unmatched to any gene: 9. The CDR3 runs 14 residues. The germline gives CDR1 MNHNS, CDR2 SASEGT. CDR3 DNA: TGTGCCAGCAGTCCCCTCGGACAGGGAGGCGAGCAGTACTTC. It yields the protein CASSPLGQGGEQYF.

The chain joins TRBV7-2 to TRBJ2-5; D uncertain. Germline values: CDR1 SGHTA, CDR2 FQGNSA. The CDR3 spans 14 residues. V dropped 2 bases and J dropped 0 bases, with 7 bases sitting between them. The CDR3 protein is CASSLTSDQETQYF. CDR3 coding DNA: TGTGCCAGCAGCTTAACGAGTGACCAAGAGACCCAGTACTTC. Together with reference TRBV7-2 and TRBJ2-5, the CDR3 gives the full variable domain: GAGVSQSPSNKVTEKGKDVELRCDPISGHTALYWYRQSLGQGLEFLIYFQGNSAPDKSGLPSDRFSAERTGGSVSTLTIQRTQQEDSAVYLCASSLTSDQETQYFGPGTRLLVL.

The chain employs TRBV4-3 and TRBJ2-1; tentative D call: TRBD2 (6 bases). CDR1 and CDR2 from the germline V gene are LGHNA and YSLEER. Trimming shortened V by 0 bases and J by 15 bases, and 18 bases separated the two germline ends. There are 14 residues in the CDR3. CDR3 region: CASSQEVGGAFPFF. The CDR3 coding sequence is TGCGCCAGCAGCCAAGAAGTAGGAGGGGCCTTCCCGTTCTTC.

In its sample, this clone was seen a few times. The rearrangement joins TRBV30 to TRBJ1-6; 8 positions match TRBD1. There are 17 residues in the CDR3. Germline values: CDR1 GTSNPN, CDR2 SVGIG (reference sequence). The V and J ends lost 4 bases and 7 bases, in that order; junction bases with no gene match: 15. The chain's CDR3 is CAWNPRGRGLINSPLHF. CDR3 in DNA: TGTGCCTGGAACCCCCGGGGCAGGGGGCTTATAAATTCACCCCTCCACTTT.

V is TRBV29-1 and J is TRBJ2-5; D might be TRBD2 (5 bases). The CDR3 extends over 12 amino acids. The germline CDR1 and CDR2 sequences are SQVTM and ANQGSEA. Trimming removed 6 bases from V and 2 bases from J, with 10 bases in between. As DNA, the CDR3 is TGCAGCGTCCGACTACGGCAAGAGACCCAGTACTTC. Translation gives CSVRLRQETQYF.

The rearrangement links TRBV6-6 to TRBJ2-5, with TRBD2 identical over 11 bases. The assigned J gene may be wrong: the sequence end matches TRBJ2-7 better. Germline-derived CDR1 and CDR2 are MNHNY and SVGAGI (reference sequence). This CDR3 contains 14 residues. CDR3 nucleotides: TGTGCCAGCAAAGGACTAGCGGGCTCCTACGAGCAGTACTTC. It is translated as CASKGLAGSYEQYF.

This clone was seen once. CDR3 in amino acids: CASSAEGNLGGYEQYF. CDR3 DNA: TGTGCCAGCAGCGCTGAAGGGAATCTCGGCGGGTACGAGCAGTACTTC. This chain uses TRBV9 with TRBJ2-7; a possible D gene is TRBD2 (5 bases). Per the germline V gene, CDR1 is SGDLS and CDR2 is YYNGEE. This CDR3 is built from 16 residues. The germline V and J ends were trimmed by 3 bases and 4 bases, with 20 bases remaining between them.

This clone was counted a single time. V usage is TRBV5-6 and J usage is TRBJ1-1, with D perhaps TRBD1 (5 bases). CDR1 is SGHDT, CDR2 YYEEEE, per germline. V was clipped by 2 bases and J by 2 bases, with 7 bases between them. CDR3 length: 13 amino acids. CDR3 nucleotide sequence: TGTGCCAGCAGCTTCGGGGGAAACACTGAAGCTTTCTTT. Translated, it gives CASSFGGNTEAFF.

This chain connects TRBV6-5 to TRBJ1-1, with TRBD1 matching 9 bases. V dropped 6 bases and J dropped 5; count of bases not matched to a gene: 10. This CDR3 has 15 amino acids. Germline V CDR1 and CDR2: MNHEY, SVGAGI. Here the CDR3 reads CASSPGTGIRTEAFF. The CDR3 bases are TGTGCCAGCAGCCCCGGGACAGGGATTAGGACTGAAGCTTTCTTT.

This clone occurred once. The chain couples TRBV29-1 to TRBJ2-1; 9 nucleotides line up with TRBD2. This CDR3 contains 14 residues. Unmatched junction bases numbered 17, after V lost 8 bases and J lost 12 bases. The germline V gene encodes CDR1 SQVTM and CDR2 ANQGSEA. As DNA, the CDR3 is TGCAGCATAAATCCGGGACTAGCAACCCATGGGCAGTTCTTC. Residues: CSINPGLATHGQFF.

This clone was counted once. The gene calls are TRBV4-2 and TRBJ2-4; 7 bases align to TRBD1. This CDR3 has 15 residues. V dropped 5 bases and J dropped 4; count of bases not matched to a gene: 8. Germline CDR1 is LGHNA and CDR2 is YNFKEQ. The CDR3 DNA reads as TGTGCCAGCAGCGTTACCGGGACAGCGAAAAACATTCAGTACTTC. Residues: CASSVTGTAKNIQYF.

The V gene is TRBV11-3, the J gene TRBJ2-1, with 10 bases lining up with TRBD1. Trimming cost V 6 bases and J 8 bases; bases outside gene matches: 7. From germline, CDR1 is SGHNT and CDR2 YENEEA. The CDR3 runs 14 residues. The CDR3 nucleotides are TGTGCCAGCAGAACCGGGACAGGGGAATATGAGCAGTTCTTC. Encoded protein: CASRTGTGEYEQFF.

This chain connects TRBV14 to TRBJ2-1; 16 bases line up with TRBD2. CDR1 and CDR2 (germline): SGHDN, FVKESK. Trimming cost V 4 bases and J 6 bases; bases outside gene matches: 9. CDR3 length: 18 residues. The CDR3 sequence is CASSPKGTSGRALNEQFF. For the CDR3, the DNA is TGTGCCAGCAGCCCGAAAGGGACTAGCGGGAGGGCCCTCAATGAGCAGTTCTTC.

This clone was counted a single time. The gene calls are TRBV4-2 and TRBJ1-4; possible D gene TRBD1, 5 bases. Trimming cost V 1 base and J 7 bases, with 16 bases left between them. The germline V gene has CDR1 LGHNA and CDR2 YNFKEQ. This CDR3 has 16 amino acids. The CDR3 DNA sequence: TGTGCCAGCAGCCAAGGACGGGGGGGGATTGGTGAAAAACTGTTTTTT. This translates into CASSQGRGGIGEKLFF.

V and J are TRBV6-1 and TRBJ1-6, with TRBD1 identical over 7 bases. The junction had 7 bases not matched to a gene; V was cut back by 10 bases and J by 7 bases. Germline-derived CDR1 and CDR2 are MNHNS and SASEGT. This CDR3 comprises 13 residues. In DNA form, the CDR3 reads TGTGCCATAAGCCGGGACAGAAATTCACCCCTCCACTTT. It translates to CAISRDRNSPLHF.